This T cell receptor beta chain was sequenced during a study of CD4+ T cells in melanoma. CDR1 is ENHRY, CDR2 SYGVKD, per germline. With 2 bases removed from V and 5 bases from J, the gap between germline ends came to 6 bases. The CDR3 covers 12 residues. Sequencing was performed with immunoSEQ multiplex PCR; in TCRdb, only in-frame clones are kept and a portion is missing. The table records around 130,000 clones, 80% to 95% of them present only once. V usage is TRBV10-3 and J usage is TRBJ2-5; D unclear. The TCR originated in a human donor with melanoma. The CDR3 sequence: CAISEVGETQYF. The CDR3 DNA reads as TGTGCCATCAGTGAGGTCGGGGAGACCCAGTACTTC.